Given below is one T cell receptor beta chain in context. The table came from immunoSEQ multiplex PCR; TCRdb's copy has only in-frame clones and leaves some out. The sample contains a few hundred thousand clones, roughly 88% of which appear only once. Germline loops: CDR1 GTSNPN, CDR2 SVGIG (reference sequence). Losses at the gene ends were 3 bases for V and 4 bases for J; bases not matched to a gene: 5. The CDR3 has 13 amino acids. The data derive from a study of blood T cell repertoires in COVID-19. The J gene is TRBJ1-1, the V gene TRBV30, with 7 nucleotides matching TRBD1. The sample consisted of PBMCs or T cells enriched from blood (not recorded which). This TCR was sampled from a man aged 25-45 years who had recovered from COVID-19. CDR3 protein: CAWRRGGGTEAFF. The CDR3 coding sequence is TGTGCCTGGAGGAGAGGGGGCGGCACTGAAGCTTTCTTT.